This T cell receptor (beta chain) was identified in a study of blood T cell repertoires in COVID-19. Overall study: Sites across the United States, Italy and Spain contributed samples from acute and convalescent COVID-19. Sample material is recorded as cDNA or gDNA derived from T cells, B-cell-depleted T cells, or PBMCs.

This clone came up a few times. In the authors' methods: Estimation of nucleated cell counts was performed using reference gene primer amplification. The method was immunoSEQ multiplex PCR; TCRdb's version includes in-frame clones alone and lacks a portion of them. V and J calls and clone size are as listed in that table; D and trimming were resolved from the DNA. The data show some 200,000 clones, about nine tenths seen once. Germline CDR1 is SGHRS and CDR2 is YFSETQ. This CDR3 contains 16 residues. After removal of 0 bases from V and 1 base from J, the junction contained 4 bases not matched to a gene.

The source is a man older than 75 with acute or convalescent COVID-19. The rearrangement joins TRBV5-1 to TRBJ2-3, with 8 positions matching TRBD2. Material for sequencing was peripheral blood. The CDR3 protein is CASSLDGLARTDTQYF. The CDR3 region has the DNA TGCGCCAGCAGCTTGGATGGACTAGCCCGCACAGATACGCAGTATTTT.